This TCR beta chain was sequenced during a study of Graves' ophthalmopathy and Graves' hyperthyroidism. Study overall: Peripheral blood was collected at initial diagnosis, before any treatment.

For repertoire sequencing, the TCR beta CDR3 regions were amplified from RNA transcripts. Scientists carried out first-round RT-PCR using HTBI primers and then a second-round multiplex PCR. TCRdb redid the calling of the multiplex PCR reads with MiXCR, one entry per CDR3 protein. Among 650,000 to 900,000 distinct CDR3 sequences listed, 35% to 50% were seen once. The PBMCs had their origin in 8.5 to 10 ml of fresh peripheral blood. This clonotype originated in an adult man with Graves' ophthalmopathy. The sequenced material came from peripheral blood.

For the CDR3, the DNA is TGCAGCGCCGCAACAGGGGGGAACACCATATATTTT. Translating it yields CSAATGGNTIYF. This chain joins TRBV29-1 and TRBJ1-3, with TRBD1 matching over 8 bases. This CDR3 is built from 12 residues. CDR1 SQVTM and CDR2 ANQGSEA come from the germline V gene. Trimming removed 7 bases from V and 7 bases from J; junction bases left unmatched: 6.